This entry is about one TCR beta chain. Its antigen is not known. The data were taken from a study of T cells in localized non-small cell lung cancer. General study results and limits: Turning up in adjacent lung were a median roughly 60 of the top 100 tumor clones. Sequencing was limited to one tumor region, leaving the possibility of heterogeneity open. Uninvolved adjacent lung showed the highest T cell clonality, exceeding tumor.

Generated by immunoSEQ multiplex PCR, the TCRdb table keeps only in-frame clones and is missing some. The table records around 30,000 clones, 90% to 95% of them present only once. The source was peripheral blood, collected before any cancer treatment. The receptor's source is a woman aged 40-69 years with stage I lung adenocarcinoma.

CDR3 amino acids: CASSTSGTVPLVAFF. CDR3 nucleotides: TGTGCCAGTAGTACCTCCGGGACAGTGCCATTGGTGGCTTTCTTT. The rearrangement links TRBV19 to TRBJ1-1; 7 bases are a match to TRBD1. The J segment lost 11 bases and the V segment lost 4 bases, leaving 16 bases of the junction unmatched. The germline CDR1 and CDR2 sequences are LNHDA and SQIVND (reference sequence). CDR3 length equals 15 residues.